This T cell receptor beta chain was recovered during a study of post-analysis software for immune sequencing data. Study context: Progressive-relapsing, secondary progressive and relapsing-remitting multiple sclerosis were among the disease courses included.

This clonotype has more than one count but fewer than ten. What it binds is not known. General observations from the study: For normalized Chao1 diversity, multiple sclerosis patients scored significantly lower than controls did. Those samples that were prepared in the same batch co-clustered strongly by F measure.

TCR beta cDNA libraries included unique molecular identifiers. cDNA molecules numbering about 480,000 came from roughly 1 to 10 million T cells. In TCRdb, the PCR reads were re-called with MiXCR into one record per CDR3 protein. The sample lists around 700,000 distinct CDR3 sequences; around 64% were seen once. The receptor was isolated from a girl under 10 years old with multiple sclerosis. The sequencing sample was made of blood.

CDR3 in amino acids: CASSLVPSQETQYF. The CDR3, as DNA: TGTGCCAGCAGCTTAGTTCCCAGCCAAGAGACCCAGTACTTC. The J gene is TRBJ2-5, the V gene TRBV7-8; D remains ambiguous. Trimming stripped 1 base from V and 1 base from J, with 7 bases between. The germline CDR1 and CDR2 sequences are SGHVS and FQNEAQ. This CDR3 region has 14 residues.